This TCR beta chain was recovered during a study of cytotoxic CD8 clonotypes in ibrutinib-treated CLL (dated by TCRdb to about 2021). Concerning the study at large: The cohort was composed of 11 relapsed/refractory and roughly 15 treatment-naive patients; IGHV unmutated status was identified in roughly 18 patients. Partial responses were observed in some 24 patients and complete responses in 2; after a median follow-up of roughly 72 months, remission was maintained in around 14 patients and progression was observed in roughly 12. Response samples were obtained after a median of around eleven months of treatment, with a range of about 6 to 36 months. An average of around 250,000 productive templates and 94,082 productive rearrangements was obtained per sample. Longitudinal samples were available for about 30% of the roughly 86 trial participants. Cryopreserved peripheral blood mononuclear cells were obtained before treatment, at response, and at either sustained remission or disease progression. Every sample from remission and from progressive disease was obtained while the patients were still on ibrutinib.

The sample's time point label, in plain terms: around 2 years on ibrutinib. For TCR beta library preparation, roughly 1.8 micrograms of genomic DNA was extracted from cryopreserved PBMCs. Longitudinal blood samples from CLL patients receiving ibrutinib monotherapy were subjected to high-throughput TCR beta sequencing. The patients took part in an open-label, single-center phase 2 trial of ibrutinib monotherapy. The paper as a whole reports these results and caveats: Baseline clonality exceeded that of age-matched healthy donors and correlated strongly with circulating CD8+ T-cell counts. An increase in clonality was observed at ibrutinib response, with clonality remaining stable during sustained remission and falling back toward baseline at progression. Sustained-remission and progressing patients did not have matched sampling times, and lymph node repertoires were not examined. Public clonotypes were rare and either shrank or stayed stable during treatment, and the rise in clonality at ibrutinib response reflected expansion of private clonotypes.

For this clone: There is no known antigen for this receptor. There are no base qualities to consult, and no much larger clone falls within one base.

A MiSeq instrument was used for deep resolution sequencing, which targeted depths ranging from 1 in 1 million up to 1 in 200,000 T cells, with coverage averaging 10x for each clonotype. The immunoSEQ hsTCRB Kit was used to generate the TCR beta libraries. As for the authors' bioinformatics: The data were analyzed with ImmunoSEQ Analyzer and ImmunoSEQ Data Assistant, and V, D and J gene assignments followed IMGT definitions. Clonality, which ranges from 0 to 1, was calculated by subtracting the normalized Shannon entropy of productive rearrangement frequencies from one. Public clonotype analysis was restricted to overrepresented clonotypes comprising at least 0.05% of each patient's repertoire. Approximately 13 age-matched healthy donor repertoires from immuneACCESS served as clonality controls. TCRdb holds this immuneACCESS table with in-frame rearrangements only. Some clones are missing; in checked studies, unresolved V genes explain under half, and the rest has no known cause. V, J and clone size reflect that table, while D and trimming were determined from the DNA. For this sample there are tens of thousands of clones; roughly 85% appear just once. 6.5% to 8% of the sample comes from the top ten.

Sequencing was performed on PBMCs, taken after 24 months of ibrutinib treatment. This receptor was identified in a human donor with chronic lymphocytic leukemia.

The CDR3 has the sequence CASSFRAGDGYTF. In nucleotide form, the sequence is TGCGCCAGCAGCTTCCGGGCAGGGGATGGCTACACCTTC. The sequence joins TRBV5-1 to TRBJ1-2; the D gene is perhaps TRBD1, from 6 matching bases. The CDR1 and CDR2 encoded by the germline V gene are SGHRS and YFSETQ. The CDR3 runs 13 amino acids, cysteine and phenylalanine included. CDR3 DNA is the only sequence kept; it has 39 bases, read in frame from the first base. Trimming removed 2 bases from V and 6 bases from J, leaving 11 bases between the germline ends. Outside the CDR3, residues come from the reference TRBV5-1 and TRBJ1-2 proteins, so the full variable domain is: KAGVTQTPRYLIKTRGQQVTLSCSPISGHRSVSWYQQTPGQGLQFLFEYFSETQRNKGNFPGRFSGRQFSNSRSEMNVSTLELGDSALYLCASSFRAGDGYTFGSGTRLTVV.